This T cell receptor (beta chain) stems from a study of spatial heterogeneity in lung cancer. TCRdb processed the 5' RACE reads anew with MiXCR; each CDR3 protein has one entry. The sample carries tens of thousands of distinct CDR3 sequences, approximately 12% recorded once. This clonotype was seen more than once but under ten times. Stated time point: sample taken at primary tumor resection. Tumor, nontumor lung or frozen PBMC supplied whole RNA, sequenced without sorting. The trim removed 3 bases at V and 7 bases at J, leaving 8 bases unmatched. The CDR3 sequence is 14 residues long. Germline V CDR1 and CDR2: SNHLY, FYNNEI.

This sequence originates from a male donor with early-stage non-small cell lung cancer. The sample here was PBMCs, taken at surgery. This chain uses TRBV2 with TRBJ1-2; TRBD1 agrees at 7 bases. The CDR3 DNA reads as TGTGCCAGCAGTGAGGTTGGACAGGACCGTGGCTACACCTTC. Amino acid sequence: CASSEVGQDRGYTF.